The T cell receptor (beta chain) described here comes from a study of regulatory T cells in long-lasting Graves disease. For TCR beta, libraries came from iRepertoire HTBI primers and Arm-PCR of CDR3 regions. TCRdb processed the multiplex PCR reads anew with MiXCR; each CDR3 protein has one entry. The sample includes about 380,000 distinct CDR3 sequences, 15% of them seen just once. Many counts were recorded for this clonotype. What it binds is unknown. Study findings and constraints: Peripheral blood was the sole material, not thyroid tissue.

As to time point: newly diagnosed GD, antithyroid drugs for less than 3 months. Scientists built the TCR library using RNA that was extracted from PBMCs. The CDR3 runs 16 residues. The germline CDR1 and CDR2 sequences are SGHAT and FQDESV (reference sequence). The V end lost 5 bases, the J end lost 6 bases, and 21 bases lay between the germline ends. The chain uses TRBV11-1 and TRBJ2-3; maybe TRBD2 (5 bases). Sequenced material: peripheral blood mononuclear cells (PBMCs), taken at new diagnosis, from a patient treated with antithyroid drugs. This TCR came from a female donor with Graves disease. CDR3 DNA sequence: TGTGCCAGCAGCCCGGGGTACATCGTCTCTGGGGATACGCAGTATTTT. Its protein is CASSPGYIVSGDTQYF.